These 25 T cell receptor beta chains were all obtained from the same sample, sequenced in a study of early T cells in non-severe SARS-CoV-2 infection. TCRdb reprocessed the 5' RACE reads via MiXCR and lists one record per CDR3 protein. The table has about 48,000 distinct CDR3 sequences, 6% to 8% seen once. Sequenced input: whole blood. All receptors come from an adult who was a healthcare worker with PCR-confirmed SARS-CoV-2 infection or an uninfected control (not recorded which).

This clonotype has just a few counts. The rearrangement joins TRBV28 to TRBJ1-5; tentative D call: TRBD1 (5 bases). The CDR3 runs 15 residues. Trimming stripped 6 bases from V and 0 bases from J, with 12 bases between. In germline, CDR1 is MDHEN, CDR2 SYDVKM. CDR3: CASRTVTYSNQPQHF. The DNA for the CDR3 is TGTGCCAGCAGGACAGTCACGTATAGCAATCAGCCCCAGCATTTT.

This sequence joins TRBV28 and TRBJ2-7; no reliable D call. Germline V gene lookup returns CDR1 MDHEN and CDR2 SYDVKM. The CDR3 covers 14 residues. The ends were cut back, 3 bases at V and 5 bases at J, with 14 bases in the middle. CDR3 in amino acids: CASSLAFLFHEQYF. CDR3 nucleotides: TGTGCCAGCAGTTTGGCTTTCCTCTTCCACGAGCAGTACTTC.

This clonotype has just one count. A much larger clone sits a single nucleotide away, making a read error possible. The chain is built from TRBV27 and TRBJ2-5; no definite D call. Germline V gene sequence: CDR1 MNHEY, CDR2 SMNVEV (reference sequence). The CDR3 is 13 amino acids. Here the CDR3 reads CASSPPDQDTQYF. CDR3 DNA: TGTGCCAGCAGTCCTCCAGACCAAGACACCCAGTACTTC.

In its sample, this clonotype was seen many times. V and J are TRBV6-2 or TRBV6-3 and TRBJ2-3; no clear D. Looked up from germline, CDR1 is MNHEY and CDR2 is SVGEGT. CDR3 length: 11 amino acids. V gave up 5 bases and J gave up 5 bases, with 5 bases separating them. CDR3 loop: CASSEIDTQYF. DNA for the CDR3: TGTGCCAGCAGTGAAATAGATACGCAGTATTTT.

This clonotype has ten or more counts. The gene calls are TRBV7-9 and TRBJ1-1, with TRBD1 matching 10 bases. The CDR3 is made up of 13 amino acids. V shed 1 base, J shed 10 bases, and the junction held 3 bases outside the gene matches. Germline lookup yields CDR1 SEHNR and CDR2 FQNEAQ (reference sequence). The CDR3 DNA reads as TGTGCCAGCAGCTTAGGGGACAGGGGAGGAGCTTTCTTT. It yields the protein CASSLGDRGGAFF.

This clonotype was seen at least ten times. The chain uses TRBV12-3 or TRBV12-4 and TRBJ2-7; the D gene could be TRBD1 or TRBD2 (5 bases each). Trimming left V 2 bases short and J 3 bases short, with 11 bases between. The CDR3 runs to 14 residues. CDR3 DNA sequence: TGTGCCAGCAGTTTAAGTCAGGGAGTCTACGAGCAGTACTTC. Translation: CASSLSQGVYEQYF.

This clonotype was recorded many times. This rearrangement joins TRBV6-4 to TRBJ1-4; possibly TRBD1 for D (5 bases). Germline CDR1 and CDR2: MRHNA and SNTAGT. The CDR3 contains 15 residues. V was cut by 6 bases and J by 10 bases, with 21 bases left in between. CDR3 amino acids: CASSQGPQGTGKLFF. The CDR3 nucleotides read TGTGCCAGCAGCCAAGGGCCCCAGGGCACTGGAAAACTGTTTTTT.

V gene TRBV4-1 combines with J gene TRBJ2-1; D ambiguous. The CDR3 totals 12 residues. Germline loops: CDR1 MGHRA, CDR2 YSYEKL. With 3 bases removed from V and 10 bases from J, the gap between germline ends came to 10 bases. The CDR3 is CASSHRTGEQFF. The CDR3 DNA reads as TGCGCCAGCAGCCACCGCACTGGAGAGCAGTTCTTC.

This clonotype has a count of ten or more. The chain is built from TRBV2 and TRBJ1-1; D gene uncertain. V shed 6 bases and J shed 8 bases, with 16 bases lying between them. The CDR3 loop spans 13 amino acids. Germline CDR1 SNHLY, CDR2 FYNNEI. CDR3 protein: CASRLFGKLEAFF. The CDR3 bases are TGTGCCAGCAGGCTGTTCGGAAAATTGGAAGCTTTCTTT.

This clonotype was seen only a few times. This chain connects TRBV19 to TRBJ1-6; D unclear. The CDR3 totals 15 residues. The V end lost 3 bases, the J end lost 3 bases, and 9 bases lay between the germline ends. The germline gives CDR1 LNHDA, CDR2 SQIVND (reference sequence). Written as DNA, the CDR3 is TGTGCCAGTAGTATGACCGGGATCTATAATTCACCCCTCCACTTT. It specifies CASSMTGIYNSPLHF.

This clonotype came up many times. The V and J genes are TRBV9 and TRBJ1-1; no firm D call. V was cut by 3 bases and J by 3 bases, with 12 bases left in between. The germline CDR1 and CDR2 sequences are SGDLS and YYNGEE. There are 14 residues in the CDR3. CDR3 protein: CASSASGQYTEAFF. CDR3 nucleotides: TGTGCCAGCAGCGCCTCCGGCCAGTACACTGAAGCTTTCTTT.

The CDR3 DNA reads TGTGCCAGCAGGGGCCGGGACACTGAGGGCATTCAGTACTTC. It specifies CASRGRDTEGIQYF. V and J are TRBV2 and TRBJ2-4, with a weak D call TRBD1 (6 bases). CDR3 length: 14 residues. The germline V gene has CDR1 SNHLY and CDR2 FYNNEI. The ends were cut back, 6 bases at V and 9 bases at J, with 18 bases in the middle.

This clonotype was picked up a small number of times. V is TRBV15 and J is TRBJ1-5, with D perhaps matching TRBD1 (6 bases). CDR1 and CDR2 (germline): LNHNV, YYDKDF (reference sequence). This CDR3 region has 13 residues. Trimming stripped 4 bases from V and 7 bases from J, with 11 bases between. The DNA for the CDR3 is TGTGCCACCAGCACGGAAAGGGGGCAGCCCCAGCATTTT. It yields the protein CATSTERGQPQHF.

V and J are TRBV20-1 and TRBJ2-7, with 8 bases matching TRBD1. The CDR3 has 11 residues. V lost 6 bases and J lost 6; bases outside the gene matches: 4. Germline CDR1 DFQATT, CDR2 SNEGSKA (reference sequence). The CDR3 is CSAPDRAEQYF. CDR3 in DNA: TGCAGTGCCCCGGACAGGGCCGAGCAGTACTTC.

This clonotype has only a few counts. In nucleotides, the CDR3 is TGTGCCAGCAGTCAGACGGGACCCCGCGATCAGCCCCAGCATTTT. Its protein product is CASSQTGPRDQPQHF. The J gene is TRBJ1-5, the V gene TRBV2; possible D gene TRBD1, 5 bases. With 5 bases removed from V and 5 bases from J, the gap between germline ends came to 16 bases. The CDR3 has 15 amino acids. Germline assignment: CDR1 SNHLY and CDR2 FYNNEI.

CDR3 residues: CATSDPQGKGYGYTF. The CDR3 region has the DNA TGTGCCACCAGTGATCCGCAGGGGAAGGGCTATGGCTACACCTTC. The chain joins TRBV24-1 to TRBJ1-2; D is possibly TRBD1 (6 bases). The germline V gene encodes CDR1 KGHDR and CDR2 SFDVKD. The CDR3 is 15 residues long. Trimming took 3 bases from V and 4 from J, leaving 14 bases between them.

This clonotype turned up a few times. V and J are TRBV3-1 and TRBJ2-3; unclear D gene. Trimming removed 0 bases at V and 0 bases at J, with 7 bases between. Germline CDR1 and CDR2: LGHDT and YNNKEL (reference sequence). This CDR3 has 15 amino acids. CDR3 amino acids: CASSQDSYSTDTQYF. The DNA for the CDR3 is TGTGCCAGCAGCCAAGACAGCTATAGCACAGATACGCAGTATTTT.

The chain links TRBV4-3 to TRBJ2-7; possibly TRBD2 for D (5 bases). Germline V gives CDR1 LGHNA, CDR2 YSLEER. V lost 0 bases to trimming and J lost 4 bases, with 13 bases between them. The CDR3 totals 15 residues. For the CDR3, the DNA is TGCGCCAGCAGCCAAGATTTGCTAGCCGCATACGAGCAGTACTTC. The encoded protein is CASSQDLLAAYEQYF.

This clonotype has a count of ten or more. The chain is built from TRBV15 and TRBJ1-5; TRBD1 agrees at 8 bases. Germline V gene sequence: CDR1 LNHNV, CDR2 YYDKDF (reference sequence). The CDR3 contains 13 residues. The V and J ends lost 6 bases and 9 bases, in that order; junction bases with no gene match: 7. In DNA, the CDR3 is TGTGCCACCAGTGGGACAGGTGATTTGCCCCAGCATTTT. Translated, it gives CATSGTGDLPQHF.

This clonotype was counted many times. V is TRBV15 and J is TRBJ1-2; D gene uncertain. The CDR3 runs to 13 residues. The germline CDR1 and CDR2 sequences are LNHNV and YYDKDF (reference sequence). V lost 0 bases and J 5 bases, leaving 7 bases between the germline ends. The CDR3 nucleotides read TGTGCCACCAGCAGAGATAAGCTTTATGGCTACACCTTC. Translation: CATSRDKLYGYTF.

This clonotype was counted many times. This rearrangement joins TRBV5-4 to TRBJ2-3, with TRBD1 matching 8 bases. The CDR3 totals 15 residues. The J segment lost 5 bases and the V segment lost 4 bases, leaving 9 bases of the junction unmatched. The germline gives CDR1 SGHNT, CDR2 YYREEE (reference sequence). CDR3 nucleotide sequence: TGTGCCAGCAGCGGAGGGGACAGGCACATAGATACGCAGTATTTT. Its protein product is CASSGGDRHIDTQYF.

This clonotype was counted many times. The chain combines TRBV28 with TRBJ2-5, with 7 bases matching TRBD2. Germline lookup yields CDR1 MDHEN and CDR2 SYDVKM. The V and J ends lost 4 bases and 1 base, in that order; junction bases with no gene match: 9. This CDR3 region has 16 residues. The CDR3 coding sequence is TGTGCCAGCAGTTCACCCGGGACTACCATCCAAGAGACCCAGTACTTC. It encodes CASSSPGTTIQETQYF.

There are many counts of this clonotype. The CDR3 loop reads CASSQDRTVMNTEAFF. The DNA of the CDR3 is TGTGCCAGCAGCCAAGATAGGACAGTTATGAACACTGAAGCTTTCTTT. The J gene is TRBJ1-1, the V gene TRBV3-1; TRBD1 is a possible D gene (6 bases). The V end was cut by 0 bases, the J end by 0 bases, with 11 bases between. The CDR3 consists of 16 residues. In germline, CDR1 is LGHDT, CDR2 YNNKEL (reference sequence).

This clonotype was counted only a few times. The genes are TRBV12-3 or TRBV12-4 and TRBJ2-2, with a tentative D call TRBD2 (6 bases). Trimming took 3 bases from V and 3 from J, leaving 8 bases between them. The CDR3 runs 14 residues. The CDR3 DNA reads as TGTGCCAGCAGTTTTCGGGGGTACACCGGGGAGCTGTTTTTT. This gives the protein CASSFRGYTGELFF.

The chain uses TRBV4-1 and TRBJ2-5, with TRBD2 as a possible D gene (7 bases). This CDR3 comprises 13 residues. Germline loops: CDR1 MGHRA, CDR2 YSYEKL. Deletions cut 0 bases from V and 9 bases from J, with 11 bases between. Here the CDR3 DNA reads TGCGCCAGCAGCCAAGATCAGGGGAGGGCCCAGTACTTC. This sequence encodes CASSQDQGRAQYF.